The subject of this entry is one TCR beta chain. The data were obtained in a study of blood T cell repertoires in COVID-19. Recruited during active infection, patients (from Seattle) were subsequently followed longitudinally. The CDR3 runs to 15 residues. CDR1 SGHAT and CDR2 FQNNGV come from the germline V gene. Trimming removed 5 bases at V and 6 bases at J, with 17 bases between. The method was immunoSEQ multiplex PCR; TCRdb's version includes in-frame clones alone and lacks a portion of them. This table has under 350,000 clones, roughly 90% appearing once. This sequence originates from a woman in her twenties or thirties with COVID-19, enrolled during active disease. The genes are TRBV11-2 and TRBJ1-5; D call uncertain. Sequencing was done on a sample of peripheral blood. CDR3 residues: CASSAIGSQSQPQHF. Written as DNA, the CDR3 is TGTGCCAGCAGCGCGATCGGGTCCCAAAGTCAGCCCCAGCATTTT.